The rows below give T cell receptor beta chains drawn from one sample of a study of blood T cell repertoires in COVID-19. Sequencing was performed with immunoSEQ multiplex PCR; in TCRdb, only in-frame clones are kept and a portion is missing. The sample includes 25,000 to 35,000 clones, almost 90% of them seen just once. Sequencing was performed on peripheral blood. These receptors originate from a human donor in a cohort sampled during active COVID-19. The CDR3 runs from the conserved cysteine through the conserved F or W. A D gene is named only where the DNA matches it firmly.

d_call | v_call | cdr3_aa
TRBD1 | TRBV6-5 | CASSRRGQGGYEQYF
TRBD1 | TRBV2 | CASRDRGSQRSHEQYF
TRBD1 | TRBV4-1 | CASSSRQGTYNEQFF
TRBD2 | TRBV4-1 | CASSLRGVPNTGELFF
NA | TRBV21-1 | CASSTRDRDTHPYEQYF
TRBD1 | TRBV5-4 | CASSLVWGQQGGLNYGYTF
TRBD2 | TRBV7-8 | CASSLALIAGGPISYEQYF
NA | TRBV18 | CASSPNRANTGELFF
NA | TRBV24-1 | CATSDLLVWRGPANQPQHF
TRBD2 | TRBV5-6 | CASSPRTSGPYEQYF
TRBD1 | TRBV2 | CATPTGGRYEQYF
NA | TRBV27 | CASSEIGGGGTDTQYF
TRBD2 | TRBV28 | CASSPLSGGAFDTQYF
NA | TRBV12-3/TRBV12-4 | CASSRGPNYGYTF
TRBD1 | TRBV3-1/TRBV3-2 | CASSGRDRGRRRETQYF
NA | TRBV6-2/TRBV6-3 | CASSYYRGSTDTQYF
NA | TRBV11-2 | CASKYSTSYNEQFF
NA | TRBV11-2 | CASSSTTPYEQYF
TRBD1 | TRBV7-9 | CASSFGQGEDGYTF
NA | TRBV4-1 | CASSRSAGATLPDTQYF
NA | TRBV5-5 | CASSLGQAIPQNIQYF
TRBD1 | TRBV27 | CASSPVRGGNGNTIYF
TRBD1 | TRBV27 | CASSFGGTANEKLFF
NA | TRBV19 | CARLGSGNTGELFF
NA | TRBV7-9 | CASSGGLIGNSPLHF
TRBD1 | TRBV18 | CASSRDRGNEKLFF
TRBD1 | TRBV6-5 | CASRGTASYNEQFF
NA | TRBV6-1 | CASSEGQATF
NA | TRBV30 | CAWRARVTNSPLHF
NA | TRBV10-1 | CASRGAGTEAFF